The 28 T cell receptor beta chains presented below share a single source sample, sequenced in a study of blood T cell repertoires in COVID-19. Clones were sequenced by immunoSEQ multiplex PCR, and TCRdb holds only the in-frame ones, with some missing. Of hundreds of thousands of clones in the sample, 83% are singletons; the top ten hold 3% to 4%. Source material: PBMCs or T cells enriched from blood (not recorded which). These TCRs come from a woman aged 35 to 49 who had been exposed to COVID-19.

This rearrangement joins TRBV9 to TRBJ2-1, with TRBD1 matching over 7 bases. Per the germline V gene, CDR1 is SGDLS and CDR2 is YYNGEE. V shed 2 bases and J 0 bases; nucleotides not matched to a gene: 5. The CDR3 loop spans 16 amino acids. Written as DNA, the CDR3 is TGTGCCAGCAGCGTTCGACCAGGGGGCTCCTACAATGAGCAGTTCTTC. Protein: CASSVRPGGSYNEQFF.

This rearrangement joins TRBV19 to TRBJ1-1, with 7 bases fitting TRBD1. From germline, CDR1 is LNHDA and CDR2 SQIVND (reference sequence). The CDR3 consists of 14 residues. The J segment lost 1 base and the V segment lost 6 bases, leaving 5 bases of the junction unmatched. The DNA of the CDR3 is TGTGCCAGTAGAAGGACAGGCGAGAACACTGAAGCTTTCTTT. It translates to CASRRTGENTEAFF.

This sequence joins TRBV2 and TRBJ1-1; D gene uncertain. V was shortened by 11 bases and J by 1 base, with 8 bases between the two germline ends. From germline, CDR1 is SNHLY and CDR2 FYNNEI. The CDR3 consists of 11 residues. Here the CDR3 reads CASHANTEAFF. As DNA, the CDR3 is TGTGCCTCACACGCGAACACTGAAGCTTTCTTT.

This chain joins TRBV6-1 and TRBJ2-1; D perhaps matches TRBD1 (6 bases). V lost 4 bases to trimming and J lost 1 base, with 14 bases between them. Germline V gives CDR1 MNHNS, CDR2 SASEGT. The CDR3 has 16 residues. CDR3 coding DNA: TGTGCCAGCAGTGGAATACAGGGTAAATCCTACAATGAGCAGTTCTTC. This sequence encodes CASSGIQGKSYNEQFF.

The rearrangement joins TRBV5-5 to TRBJ1-2; no reliable D call. The CDR3 is 17 residues long. Trimming left V 4 bases short and J 0 bases short, with 19 bases between. Per the germline V gene, CDR1 is SGHKS and CDR2 is YYEKEE (reference sequence). This CDR3 is CASSPPLRREANYGYTF. Written as DNA, the CDR3 is TGTGCCAGCAGCCCGCCATTGCGACGGGAAGCTAACTATGGCTACACCTTC.

The CDR3 sequence is CASSQEASGGTDTQYF. The CDR3 region has the DNA TGTGCCAGCAGCCAAGAAGCTAGCGGGGGCACAGATACGCAGTATTTT. J is TRBJ2-3 and V is TRBV4-2; 9 positions agree with TRBD2. CDR1 is LGHNA, CDR2 YNFKEQ, per germline. J lost 1 base, V lost 0 bases, and 2 bases had no gene match. This CDR3 spans 16 amino acids.

V usage is TRBV14 and J usage is TRBJ2-7, with TRBD1 as a possible D gene (5 bases). V lost 4 bases, J lost 1 base, and 11 bases lay in between. The CDR3 is made up of 14 amino acids. Looked up from germline, CDR1 is SGHDN and CDR2 is FVKESK. CDR3 loop: CASSRTFNSYEQYF. The CDR3 nucleotides read TGTGCCAGCAGCCGGACATTCAATTCCTACGAGCAGTACTTC.

The chain has TRBV2 and TRBJ2-2; no reliable D call. The V end was cut by 3 bases, the J end by 2 bases, with 7 bases between. CDR1 and CDR2 (germline): SNHLY, FYNNEI. The CDR3 runs 14 residues. In DNA form, the CDR3 reads TGTGCCAGCAGTGATACAGCTAACACCGGGGAGCTGTTTTTT. Protein sequence: CASSDTANTGELFF.

This chain links TRBV4-3 with TRBJ2-1; D is possibly TRBD2 (7 bases). CDR3 length equals 14 residues. Trimming pared 0 bases from V and 8 bases from J, leaving 11 bases between. Germline V gene sequence: CDR1 LGHNA, CDR2 YSLEER. In DNA, the CDR3 is TGCGCCAGCAGCCAAGAAGGGGGGGGCGATGAGCAGTTCTTC. Translation: CASSQEGGGDEQFF.

The chain links TRBV27 to TRBJ1-4, with a tentative D call TRBD1 (6 bases). Trimming removed 6 bases from V and 7 bases from J, with 12 bases in between. The germline V gene has CDR1 MNHEY and CDR2 SMNVEV (reference sequence). CDR3 length: 13 amino acids. The CDR3 DNA is TGTGCCAGCAGCCTGACAGGACCTGAAAAACTGTTTTTT. Protein product: CASSLTGPEKLFF.

This chain uses TRBV7-2 with TRBJ2-3; TRBD2 agrees at 11 bases. The CDR3 is 17 residues long. Germline trimming cut 5 bases from V and 2 bases from J; bases unmatched to any gene: 9. The germline CDR1 and CDR2 sequences are SGHTA and FQGNSA. CDR3 DNA: TGTGCCAGCAGCACGCTACTAGCGGGGGCCCACACAGATACGCAGTATTTT. It yields the protein CASSTLLAGAHTDTQYF.

CDR3 amino acids: CASSEGNYQPQHF. The CDR3, as DNA: TGTGCCAGCAGTGAAGGAAACTATCAGCCCCAGCATTTT. The chain recombines TRBV6-1 with TRBJ1-5; D unresolved. The CDR3 consists of 13 residues. From germline, CDR1 is MNHNS and CDR2 SASEGT. The V gene lost 1 base and the J gene lost 5 bases, with 6 bases spanning the gap.

The rearrangement links TRBV6-5 to TRBJ1-2; the D gene is possibly TRBD1 (6 bases). CDR3 length: 15 amino acids. Trimming stripped 0 bases from V and 4 bases from J, with 12 bases between. Germline V gene lookup returns CDR1 MNHEY and CDR2 SVGAGI. The CDR3 DNA follows: TGTGCCAGCAGTTACTCGAGCGGGGGCGTCTATGGCTACACCTTC. Amino acid sequence: CASSYSSGGVYGYTF.

The chain uses TRBV5-1 and TRBJ2-5, with TRBD2 matching 9 bases. The CDR3 length is 17 residues. Germline loops: CDR1 SGHRS, CDR2 YFSETQ. V was clipped by 3 bases and J by 1 base; unmatched bases: 10. CDR3 DNA sequence: TGCGCCAGCAGCTCACTCCCGACTAGCGGCACCCAAGAGACCCAGTACTTC. Its protein product is CASSSLPTSGTQETQYF.

CDR3 DNA: TGTGCCAGCAGCTTAGACGCGAATACGCAGTATTTT. Encoded protein: CASSLDANTQYF. This chain connects TRBV7-9 to TRBJ2-3; D remains unclear. The CDR3 consists of 12 residues. V lost 1 base, J lost 7 bases, and 6 bases lay in between. Germline CDR1 and CDR2: SEHNR and FQNEAQ (reference sequence).

The chain uses TRBV30 and TRBJ2-2; no firm D call. The CDR3 covers 11 residues. V lost 0 bases to trimming and J lost 7 bases, with 3 bases between them. Germline V gene lookup returns CDR1 GTSNPN and CDR2 SVGIG (reference sequence). CDR3: CAWSVLGELFF. The CDR3 bases are TGTGCCTGGAGTGTACTCGGGGAGCTGTTTTTT.

This clone appeared many times. The chain recombines TRBV29-1 with TRBJ2-2; the match to TRBD1 covers 9 bases. The ends lost 3 bases at V and 4 bases at J; junction bases unmatched: 6. CDR3 size: 15 residues. Germline loops: CDR1 SQVTM, CDR2 ANQGSEA. The CDR3 spells CSVDWGQGLTGELFF. The CDR3 DNA reads as TGCAGCGTTGATTGGGGACAGGGCCTCACCGGGGAGCTGTTTTTT.

V usage is TRBV7-2 and J usage is TRBJ2-7, with 8 nucleotides matching TRBD1. CDR1 and CDR2 from the germline V gene are SGHTA and FQGNSA. V was pared by 3 bases and J by 4 bases, with 5 bases of the junction left unmatched. The length of the CDR3 is 14 residues. CDR3 residues: CASSFGTGKYEQYF. CDR3 in DNA: TGTGCCAGCAGCTTCGGGACAGGAAAATACGAGCAGTACTTC. Variable domain in full (rest from reference TRBV7-2 and TRBJ2-7): GAGVSQSPSNKVTEKGKDVELRCDPISGHTALYWYRQSLGQGLEFLIYFQGNSAPDKSGLPSDRFSAERTGGSVSTLTIQRTQQEDSAVYLCASSFGTGKYEQYFGPGTRLTVT.

This sequence joins TRBV5-4 and TRBJ2-1; 9 bases are a match to TRBD1. V shed 4 bases and J 0 bases; nucleotides not matched to a gene: 2. CDR3 length equals 15 residues. CDR1 is SGHNT, CDR2 YYREEE, per germline (reference sequence). The CDR3 region is CASSKQGASYNEQFF. DNA for the CDR3: TGTGCCAGCAGCAAACAGGGGGCCTCCTACAATGAGCAGTTCTTC.

This clone was observed a single time. The V and J genes are TRBV11-3 and TRBJ2-5; 9 bases line up with TRBD1. Germline values: CDR1 SGHNT, CDR2 YENEEA. CDR3 length: 14 amino acids. Losses at the gene ends were 5 bases for V and 6 bases for J; bases not matched to a gene: 7. This chain's CDR3 is CASSEPGQGKTQYF. DNA for the CDR3: TGTGCCAGCAGCGAACCGGGACAGGGAAAGACCCAGTACTTC.

A remark on this clone: The sample has other DNA sequences that encode this CDR3 too. The chain joins TRBV18 to TRBJ2-7; D unclear. The CDR3 is made up of 14 amino acids. Germline assignment: CDR1 KGHSH and CDR2 LQKENI. Between the trimmed V and J ends, which lost 0 bases and 3 bases, there was a span of 9 bases. CDR3 sequence reads: CASSPPGQIYEQYF. The CDR3 nucleotides read TGTGCCAGCTCACCACCTGGGCAGATCTACGAGCAGTACTTC.

CDR3 sequence (DNA): TGTGCCAGCACGGACAGGGGGCGTGCGAACACCATATATTTT. Residues: CASTDRGRANTIYF. V gene TRBV6-5 combines with J gene TRBJ1-3; 11 positions agree with TRBD1. CDR1 is MNHEY, CDR2 SVGAGI, per germline. After removal of 7 bases from V and 7 bases from J, the junction contained 6 bases not matched to a gene. The CDR3 is 14 residues long.

The J gene is TRBJ2-3, the V gene TRBV9; D is uncertain. The germline CDR1 and CDR2 sequences are SGDLS and YYNGEE. Trimming removed 4 bases from V and 0 bases from J, with 15 bases in between. This CDR3 has 16 residues. The CDR3 DNA reads TGTGCCAGCAGCTCAGCCGGGTCGCAAAGCACAGATACGCAGTATTTT. Its protein is CASSSAGSQSTDTQYF.

This clone was observed a single time. The CDR3 spells CAISATDDQPQHF. The CDR3 nucleotides read TGTGCCATCAGTGCGACAGATGATCAGCCCCAGCATTTT. The chain has TRBV10-3 and TRBJ1-5; D is perhaps TRBD1 (5 bases). Trimming shortened V by 4 bases and J by 5 bases, and 9 bases separated the two germline ends. The germline CDR1 and CDR2 sequences are ENHRY and SYGVKD. The CDR3 contains 13 residues.

This chain connects TRBV19 to TRBJ1-2; D gene ambiguous. Germline assignment: CDR1 LNHDA and CDR2 SQIVND (reference sequence). This CDR3 spans 14 amino acids. V lost 6 bases and J lost 8, with 19 bases in between. CDR3 residues: CASRPLFRVWGYTF. The CDR3 DNA is TGTGCCAGTAGACCGTTGTTTCGCGTCTGGGGCTACACCTTC.

The chain has TRBV6-5 and TRBJ1-1, with D tentatively TRBD1 (5 bases). This CDR3 region has 13 residues. Germline V lookup: CDR1 MNHEY, CDR2 SVGAGI. Trimming took 8 bases from V and 8 from J, leaving 18 bases between them. The chain's CDR3 is CASSGQGNWEAFF. The CDR3 bases are TGTGCCAGCTCGGGCCAGGGAAACTGGGAAGCTTTCTTT.

V is TRBV15 and J is TRBJ1-2; no clear D gene. This CDR3 comprises 15 residues. Germline V gene data show CDR1 as LNHNV and CDR2 as YYDKDF (reference sequence). V was shortened by 0 bases and J by 7 bases, with 15 bases between the two germline ends. CDR3 in DNA: TGTGCCACCAGCAGAGATCCCCAGGAGGGAATTGGCTACACCTTC. Residues: CATSRDPQEGIGYTF.

This clone was counted a single time. Other DNA sequences within the sample encode an identical CDR3. The chain combines TRBV5-1 with TRBJ2-1; 9 bases line up with TRBD2. Germline CDR1 SGHRS, CDR2 YFSETQ. The CDR3 is made up of 15 amino acids. V trimming: 4 bases; J trimming: 0 bases; junction bases outside the gene matches: 2. DNA for the CDR3: TGCGCCAGCAGCCTAGCGGGGAGCTCCTACAATGAGCAGTTCTTC. It translates to CASSLAGSSYNEQFF.